This T cell receptor beta chain was sequenced for a study of shared clonotypes between healthy human individuals. Clones were sequenced by immunoSEQ multiplex PCR, and TCRdb holds only the in-frame ones, with some missing. This table holds roughly 2.1 million clones, 85% to 95% found once. Positive CCR7 selection of CD45RO-negative cells yielded the naive CD8 cells, and terminally differentiated effector memory CD45RA+ cells were excluded. V lost 3 bases, J lost 1 base, and 15 bases lay in between. This CDR3 has 16 residues. Germline lookup yields CDR1 MNHEY and CDR2 SMNVEV (reference sequence). The chain uses TRBV27 and TRBJ2-5, with D maybe TRBD2 (6 bases). Material: naive CD8+ T cells from PBMCs. The clonotype comes from a man younger than 30 in good health. Some clones in this sample may be carry-over from other donors' samples. CDR3 nucleotides: TGTGCCAGCAGTTTTCCTGCGGGGAGGTCCCAAGAGACCCAGTACTTC. Its translation is CASSFPAGRSQETQYF.